Below are 10 T cell receptor beta chains sequenced from a single sample in a study of blood T cell repertoires in COVID-19. This table comes from immunoSEQ multiplex PCR, and its TCRdb copy is limited to in-frame clones, with some not included. The sample records about 200,000 clones, under 90% being singletons. Source material: peripheral blood. These TCRs come from a human donor in a cohort sampled during active COVID-19.

This rearrangement joins TRBV19 to TRBJ2-1; D is perhaps TRBD2 (5 bases). V was trimmed by 6 bases and J by 0 bases, leaving 12 bases between them. From germline, CDR1 is LNHDA and CDR2 SQIVND (reference sequence). The CDR3 length is 15 residues. CDR3 sequence: CASRGGRPSYNEQFF. The DNA for the CDR3 is TGTGCCAGTAGAGGCGGGCGTCCCTCCTACAATGAGCAGTTCTTC. Full variable domain (remainder filled in from reference TRBV19 and TRBJ2-1): DGGITQSPKYLFRKEGQNVTLSCEQNLNHDAMYWYRQDPGQGLRLIYYSQIVNDFQKGDIAEGYSVSREKKESFPLTVTSAQKNPTAFYLCASRGGRPSYNEQFFGPGTRLTVL.

This clone was seen a handful of times. The chain uses TRBV27 and TRBJ2-7; TRBD2 aligns across 13 bases. The CDR3 loop spans 15 amino acids. Trimming at V came to 7 bases and at J to 7 bases, leaving 10 bases not matched to a gene. CDR1 MNHEY and CDR2 SMNVEV come from the germline V gene (reference sequence). CDR3 sequence reads: CASTRLAGGPGEQYF. In DNA, the CDR3 is TGTGCCAGCACTCGACTAGCGGGGGGACCGGGGGAGCAGTACTTC.

The chain links TRBV5-5 to TRBJ2-5; weak D call: TRBD2 (6 bases). V lost 0 bases and J lost 5, with 14 bases in between. The CDR3 spans 15 residues. CDR1 and CDR2 (germline): SGHKS, YYEKEE (reference sequence). This CDR3 is CASSLDGGSDETQYF. The CDR3 nucleotides read TGTGCCAGCAGCTTGGACGGGGGATCGGACGAGACCCAGTACTTC. The full variable domain, completed using reference TRBV5-5 and TRBJ2-5, is DAGVTQSPTHLIKTRGQQVTLRCSPISGHKSVSWYQQVLGQGPQFIFQYYEKEERGRGNFPDRFSARQFPNYSSELNVNALLLGDSALYLCASSLDGGSDETQYFGPGTRLLVL.

This clone came up once. J is TRBJ2-1 and V is TRBV7-8; D is perhaps TRBD2 (5 bases). The germline gives CDR1 SGHVS, CDR2 FQNEAQ. CDR3 length: 12 amino acids. Trimming pared 5 bases from V and 15 bases from J, leaving 17 bases between. CDR3 sequence reads: CASSPEEGKGFF. Here the CDR3 DNA reads TGTGCCAGCAGCCCGGAGGAAGGGAAGGGGTTCTTC.

This clone came up a few times. The chain joins TRBV18 to TRBJ1-2, with D uncertain. Germline CDR1 is KGHSH and CDR2 is LQKENI. With 2 bases removed from V and 4 bases from J, the gap between germline ends came to 17 bases. The CDR3 is made up of 16 amino acids. The CDR3 DNA follows: TGTGCCAGCTCACCAAGACTGGTCGTACCGACCTATGGCTACACCTTC. It codes for CASSPRLVVPTYGYTF.

Of note for this clone: This sample includes further DNA sequences coding for the same CDR3. This chain links TRBV7-2 with TRBJ2-5; TRBD2 matches at 13 bases. This CDR3 has 16 residues. Trimming removed 5 bases from V and 2 bases from J; junction bases left unmatched: 5. CDR1 SGHTA and CDR2 FQGNSA come from the germline V gene. Written as DNA, the CDR3 is TGTGCCAGCAGCCCGGGACTAGCGGGGCTACAAGAGACCCAGTACTTC. Translation: CASSPGLAGLQETQYF. Full variable domain (missing parts from reference TRBV7-2 and TRBJ2-5): GAGVSQSPSNKVTEKGKDVELRCDPISGHTALYWYRQSLGQGLEFLIYFQGNSAPDKSGLPSDRFSAERTGGSVSTLTIQRTQQEDSAVYLCASSPGLAGLQETQYFGPGTRLLVL.

The chain combines TRBV27 with TRBJ2-1; the match to TRBD2 covers 9 bases. The CDR3 runs 15 residues. V lost 6 bases to trimming and J lost 2 bases; unmatched junction nucleotides: 5. CDR1 and CDR2 from the germline V gene are MNHEY and SMNVEV (reference sequence). The CDR3 coding sequence is TGTGCCAGCAGGACGGGACTAGCCGCCTACAATGAGCAGTTCTTC. Encoded protein: CASRTGLAAYNEQFF.

The V gene is TRBV7-2, the J gene TRBJ2-3, with TRBD2 matching 8 bases. This CDR3 has 15 residues. The germline V gene has CDR1 SGHTA and CDR2 FQGNSA. V was pared by 5 bases and J by 0 bases, with 4 bases of the junction left unmatched. In DNA, the CDR3 is TGTGCCAGCAGCACCCAGCGGGGGAGCACAGATACGCAGTATTTT. Protein product: CASSTQRGSTDTQYF.

The gene calls are TRBV4-2 and TRBJ2-1, with a possible D match to TRBD2 (7 bases). V shed 0 bases and J shed 0 bases, with 12 bases lying between them. CDR1 is LGHNA, CDR2 YNFKEQ, per germline. This CDR3 is built from 17 residues. CDR3 in DNA: TGTGCCAGCAGCCAAGATAGGGGGACTATCTCCTACAATGAGCAGTTCTTC. The encoded protein is CASSQDRGTISYNEQFF.

The sample holds one count of this clone. The V call is TRBV2, the J call TRBJ1-3; D is undetermined. Germline V gene data show CDR1 as SNHLY and CDR2 as FYNNEI. Trimming cost V 6 bases and J 0 bases, with 3 bases left between them. The CDR3 is 12 residues long. The chain's CDR3 is CASRASGNTIYF. CDR3 coding DNA: TGTGCCAGCAGAGCCTCTGGAAACACCATATATTTT.